The 17 T cell receptor beta chains below all came from one sample that was sequenced in a study of identical twins. MiXCR, run by TCRdb on the 5' RACE reads, gives a single entry per CDR3 protein. This sample yields roughly 750,000 distinct CDR3 sequences, of which 20% to 25% are seen a single time; 4% to 4.5% belongs to the top ten. These records were also assigned to another study, of T cells expressing NK-cell markers.

Sequencing was performed on PBMCs. The receptors here all came from a woman under 30 in good health.

Details on this clonotype: The junction differs from germline at one of its ends, possibly a read error. CDR3 in amino acids: CASRRAGTGEETQYF. CDR3 in DNA: TGTGCTAGCAGGCGGGCCGGGACAGGGGAAGAGACCCAGTACTTC. The V call is TRBV7-7, the J call TRBJ2-5, with 10 bases lining up with TRBD1. The length of the CDR3 is 15 residues. The germline V gene has CDR1 SSHAT and CDR2 FNYEAQ (reference sequence).

This clonotype was seen a handful of times. The chain uses TRBV20-1 and TRBJ2-5; D may be TRBD1 (7 bases). Trimming pared 6 bases from V and 4 bases from J, leaving 18 bases between. The CDR3 has 14 residues. Germline values: CDR1 DFQATT, CDR2 SNEGSKA (reference sequence). CDR3 sequence reads: CSAPEGARRETQYF. As DNA, the CDR3 is TGCAGTGCCCCGGAGGGGGCGCGTAGAGAGACCCAGTACTTC.

This clonotype was seen only once. The rearrangement joins TRBV20-1 to TRBJ2-1, with D uncertain. CDR3 size: 13 residues. Deletions cut 2 bases from V and 8 bases from J, with 13 bases between. The germline gives CDR1 DFQATT, CDR2 SNEGSKA (reference sequence). CDR3 in amino acids: CSARIRLGHEQFF. CDR3 nucleotide sequence: TGCAGTGCTAGAATTCGGCTCGGGCATGAGCAGTTCTTC.

The CDR3 region has the DNA TGTGCCAGCAGCGCTTGGGAACAAGAGACCCAGTACTTC. Translated, it gives CASSAWEQETQYF. This rearrangement joins TRBV9 to TRBJ2-5; D gene unclear. V was shortened by 3 bases and J by 2 bases, with 8 bases between the two germline ends. The CDR3 loop spans 13 amino acids. Germline CDR1 is SGDLS and CDR2 is YYNGEE.

This clonotype was detected a few times. The chain links TRBV5-6 to TRBJ1-5; no definite D call. Germline-derived CDR1 and CDR2 are SGHDT and YYEEEE. The CDR3 totals 17 residues. Deletions cut 1 base from V and 7 bases from J, with 21 bases between. CDR3 sequence reads: CASSLKLVAGPLQPQHF. Here the CDR3 DNA reads TGTGCCAGCAGCTTGAAGCTGGTCGCGGGTCCACTCCAGCCCCAGCATTTT.

This clonotype was seen a handful of times. V is TRBV4-3 and J is TRBJ2-1, with 7 bases fitting TRBD2. Looked up from germline, CDR1 is LGHNA and CDR2 is YSLEER. The CDR3 is 17 residues long. The V segment lost 1 base and the J segment 0 bases; nucleotides outside the gene matches: 6. As DNA, the CDR3 is TGCGCCAGCAGCCAAGCCCCCGGGAGGAGCTCCTACAATGAGCAGTTCTTC. Translating it yields CASSQAPGRSSYNEQFF.

In its sample, this clonotype was seen a few times. This chain joins TRBV7-9 and TRBJ2-1; D is perhaps TRBD1 (6 bases). Germline CDR1 SEHNR, CDR2 FQNEAQ (reference sequence). The CDR3 spans 14 residues. Trimming took off 5 bases at V and 5 bases at J, with 13 bases between the two ends. In nucleotides, the CDR3 is TGTGCCAGCAGCCAAATGACAGGAAACAATGAGCAGTTCTTC. Encoded protein: CASSQMTGNNEQFF.

This clonotype was seen a handful of times. The chain is built from TRBV10-3 and TRBJ2-2; 9 positions match TRBD1. The CDR3 is 17 residues long. Looked up from germline, CDR1 is ENHRY and CDR2 is SYGVKD. J gave up 5 bases and V 0 bases, and 7 bases lay outside the gene matches. CDR3 DNA: TGTGCCATCAGTGAGTCCCCCGGGACAGGGCGTACCGGGGAGCTGTTTTTT. Translation: CAISESPGTGRTGELFF.

This clonotype came up a few times. The V call is TRBV12-3 or TRBV12-4, the J call TRBJ1-1; 8 nucleotides agree with TRBD1. V gave up 7 bases and J gave up 10 bases; unmatched junction bases: 11. The CDR3 has 13 amino acids. The CDR3 bases are TGTGCCAGCACCCCTGGACAGGGAGTGGGAGCTTTCTTT. Its protein product is CASTPGQGVGAFF.

There are many counts of this clonotype. This chain connects TRBV20-1 to TRBJ2-3, with D possibly matching TRBD1 (8 bases). Germline loops: CDR1 DFQATT, CDR2 SNEGSKA (reference sequence). The CDR3 is 16 residues long. Trimming took off 5 bases at V and 4 bases at J, with 22 bases between the two ends. The CDR3 bases are TGCAGTGCTTACCCCCCGAACAGGGGGAGGGCAGATACGCAGTATTTT. It specifies CSAYPPNRGRADTQYF.

This clonotype came up a few times. The V call is TRBV6-1, the J call TRBJ2-7; D might be TRBD1 (6 bases). CDR1 and CDR2 (germline): MNHNS, SASEGT. Trimming shortened V by 6 bases and J by 4 bases, and 13 bases separated the two germline ends. The CDR3 loop spans 13 amino acids. This chain's CDR3 is CASSRSRGYEQYF. For the CDR3, the DNA is TGTGCCAGCAGCCGCTCCAGGGGTTACGAGCAGTACTTC.

J is TRBJ1-1 and V is TRBV6-1; 7 bases map to TRBD1. CDR3 length equals 13 residues. V lost 7 bases and J lost 5; bases outside the gene matches: 7. CDR1 and CDR2 (germline): MNHNS, SASEGT. The CDR3 DNA reads as TGTGCCAGCATCCCAGGGGGACAGACTGAAGCTTTCTTT. The encoded protein is CASIPGGQTEAFF.

This clonotype was seen a few times. The rearrangement links TRBV10-3 to TRBJ1-4, with 7 bases lining up with TRBD1. Unmatched junction bases numbered 9, after V lost 3 bases and J lost 8 bases. The germline V gene encodes CDR1 ENHRY and CDR2 SYGVKD. The CDR3 has 15 residues. CDR3 residues: CAISDQRGLGEKLFF. DNA of the CDR3: TGTGCCATCAGTGACCAGAGGGGGCTAGGGGAAAAACTGTTTTTT.

The chain couples TRBV3-1 to TRBJ2-1, with D hard to call. Trimming cost V 1 base and J 8 bases, with 27 bases left between them. This CDR3 is built from 19 residues. The germline V gene has CDR1 LGHDT and CDR2 YNNKEL (reference sequence). This CDR3 is CASSQGVQRVARLQHEQFF. The CDR3 region has the DNA TGTGCCAGCAGCCAAGGAGTGCAACGGGTGGCGAGACTCCAACATGAGCAGTTCTTC.

This clonotype was observed at least ten times. V is TRBV5-1 and J is TRBJ2-1; D is unclear. Deletions cut 0 bases from V and 0 bases from J, with 10 bases between. CDR3 length equals 16 residues. CDR1 is SGHRS, CDR2 YFSETQ, per germline. CDR3 loop: CASSLGGAISYNEQFF. The CDR3 DNA is TGCGCCAGCAGCTTGGGTGGCGCGATCTCCTACAATGAGCAGTTCTTC.

This clonotype came up a few times. The chain couples TRBV6-1 to TRBJ1-1, with D perhaps matching TRBD1 (6 bases). The CDR3 has 17 residues. Looked up from germline, CDR1 is MNHNS and CDR2 is SASEGT. Trimming cost V 8 bases and J 6 bases, with 28 bases left between them. DNA for the CDR3: TGTGCCAGCTCTCCGGATCCCCGGGGGGCCGTCGGCTCTGAAGCTTTCTTT. The encoded protein is CASSPDPRGAVGSEAFF.

V is TRBV10-3 and J is TRBJ2-7; TRBD2 agrees at 12 bases. The V and J ends lost 8 bases and 2 bases, in that order; junction bases with no gene match: 16. CDR3 length: 18 amino acids. Germline lookup yields CDR1 ENHRY and CDR2 SYGVKD. The CDR3 protein is CAIRGWDKGLAGTYEQYF. The CDR3 DNA is TGTGCCATCCGTGGGTGGGACAAAGGACTAGCGGGGACCTACGAGCAGTACTTC.